This T cell receptor (beta chain) was recovered during a study of blood T cell repertoires in COVID-19. Overall study context: From T cells, B-cell-depleted T cells, or PBMCs came the material, which was cDNA or gDNA.

Trimming at V came to 1 base and at J to 4 bases, leaving 11 bases not matched to a gene. The CDR3 spans 18 residues. In germline, CDR1 is SGHTA, CDR2 FQGNSA. The study recruited people aged about 18 to 95 years across about two dozen US areas. Grouping used clinical history reported by participants in a survey and questionnaire. Generated by immunoSEQ multiplex PCR, the TCRdb table keeps only in-frame clones and is missing some. The data hold under 300,000 clones, with about nine tenths observed a single time. Sequenced input: PBMCs or T cells enriched from blood (not recorded which). The sequence derives from a woman aged 18-35 years who had recovered from COVID-19. V and J are TRBV7-2 and TRBJ2-7; 12 nucleotides agree with TRBD2. DNA of the CDR3: TGTGCCAGCAGCTTAGAAACTAGCGGGGGGATTTTAGCTTACGAGCAGTACTTC. It translates to CASSLETSGGILAYEQYF.